The 30 T cell receptor beta chains listed next were all sequenced from one sample in a study of vaccination effects on CD4 cells after COVID-19. Clones were sequenced by immunoSEQ multiplex PCR, and TCRdb holds only the in-frame ones, with some missing. The sample lists about 16,000 clones; roughly three quarters were seen once. Sequencing in the ViraFEST assay came after antigen-specific CD4+ T cells had been expanded with viral peptide pools, which were used to stimulate PBMC. Culturing for 10 to 11 days preceded CD4+ T cell isolation. Two-dose vaccination with either BNT162b2 or mRNA-1273 was given to the participants. For these TCRs, the target antigens are not known. Material: CD4+ T cells from PBMCs cultured with HCoV-NL63 spike peptides, obtained after COVID-19 vaccination. These receptor sequences come from a human donor who received a COVID-19 vaccine.

This clone was detected only once. The chain links TRBV2 to TRBJ2-7, with 8 bases aligning to TRBD2. V gave up 9 bases and J gave up 3 bases; unmatched junction bases: 10. Germline V CDR1 and CDR2: SNHLY, FYNNEI. This CDR3 spans 14 amino acids. CDR3 nucleotides: TGTGCCAGTCGGGCCCCCGGGGGGGGCTACGAGCAGTACTTC. Translated, it gives CASRAPGGGYEQYF.

The chain carries TRBV6-5 and TRBJ2-2, with no clear D. The CDR3 sequence is 12 residues long. The V gene's germline CDR1 is MNHEY and CDR2 SVGAGI. Trimming took off 6 bases at V and 6 bases at J, with 8 bases between the two ends. CDR3 protein: CASRESPGELFF. In DNA, the CDR3 is TGTGCCAGCAGAGAGTCGCCCGGGGAGCTGTTTTTT.

In its sample, this clone was seen once. J is TRBJ2-3 and V is TRBV9; 7 bases align to TRBD1. J gave up 2 bases and V 3 bases, and 9 bases lay outside the gene matches. Germline assignment: CDR1 SGDLS and CDR2 YYNGEE. The CDR3 spans 16 residues. The CDR3 reads CASSALTGDLTDTQYF. The DNA of the CDR3 is TGTGCCAGCAGCGCCCTTACAGGGGACCTCACAGATACGCAGTATTTT. Based on the CDR3 plus reference TRBV9 and TRBJ2-3, the full variable domain is DSGVTQTPKHLITATGQRVTLRCSPRSGDLSVYWYQQSLDQGLQFLIQYYNGEERAKGNILERFSAQQFPDLHSELNLSSLELGDSALYFCASSALTGDLTDTQYFGPGTRLTVL.

V usage is TRBV19 and J usage is TRBJ1-4; the D gene is possibly TRBD1 (6 bases). V was trimmed by 4 bases and J by 8 bases, leaving 23 bases between them. The CDR3 extends over 17 amino acids. Germline CDR1 reads LNHDA; CDR2 reads SQIVND (reference sequence). The CDR3 spells CASSTLFLTGVNEKLFF. The CDR3 DNA sequence: TGTGCCAGTAGTACCCTCTTCTTGACAGGCGTTAACGAAAAACTGTTTTTT.

This clone was detected once. V gene TRBV2 combines with J gene TRBJ2-4, with a possible D match to TRBD1 (6 bases). This CDR3 is built from 15 residues. V dropped 5 bases and J dropped 8 bases, with 19 bases sitting between them. The germline gives CDR1 SNHLY, CDR2 FYNNEI. The CDR3 protein is CASSKNGQSTDIQYF. The CDR3 DNA reads as TGTGCCAGCAGTAAAAACGGACAGTCTACGGACATTCAGTACTTC. Drawing the rest from reference TRBV2 and TRBJ2-4, the complete variable domain is EPEVTQTPSHQVTQMGQEVILRCVPISNHLYFYWYRQILGQKVEFLVSFYNNEISEKSEIFDDQFSVERPDGSNFTLKIRSTKLEDSAMYFCASSKNGQSTDIQYFGAGTRLSVL.

The chain combines TRBV7-2 with TRBJ2-7; 8 nucleotides agree with TRBD1. The CDR3 has 14 residues. CDR1 and CDR2 (germline): SGHTA, FQGNSA. V gave up 2 bases and J gave up 6 bases; unmatched junction bases: 6. Here the CDR3 DNA reads TGTGCCAGCAGCTTACAGGGGGCTCTCCGCGAGCAGTACTTC. Translating it yields CASSLQGALREQYF.

In DNA form, the CDR3 reads TGCAGCGTTGAAGGGGTTCTATCTAGCACAGATACGCAGTATTTT. Amino acid sequence: CSVEGVLSSTDTQYF. The chain links TRBV29-1 to TRBJ2-3; D not resolved. CDR3 length equals 15 residues. In germline, CDR1 is SQVTM, CDR2 ANQGSEA. Trimming took 1 base from V and 0 from J, leaving 11 bases between them.

This chain connects TRBV29-1 to TRBJ2-5; TRBD1 aligns across 7 bases. In germline, CDR1 is SQVTM, CDR2 ANQGSEA. V gave up 6 bases and J gave up 5 bases; unmatched junction bases: 6. The CDR3 runs 12 residues. The CDR3 here is CSVKQGLETQYF. In DNA form, the CDR3 reads TGCAGCGTCAAACAGGGGCTCGAGACCCAGTACTTC. The entire variable domain, with the rest obtained from reference TRBV29-1 and TRBJ2-5, is as follows: SAVISQKPSRDICQRGTSLTIQCQVDSQVTMMFWYRQQPGQSLTLIATANQGSEATYESGFVIDKFPISRPNLTFSTLTVSNMSPEDSSIYLCSVKQGLETQYFGPGTRLLVL.

V gene TRBV29-1 combines with J gene TRBJ2-3; 10 bases map to TRBD2. V trimming: 0 bases; J trimming: 4 bases; junction bases outside the gene matches: 7. The CDR3 is 16 residues long. Germline-derived CDR1 and CDR2 are SQVTM and ANQGSEA. CDR3 residues: CSVEDQLAGKPDTQYF. The DNA of the CDR3 is TGCAGCGTTGAAGATCAACTAGCGGGAAAACCAGATACGCAGTATTTT.

In this sample, this clone turned up a few times. The same CDR3 is also encoded by other DNA sequences in this sample. The chain is built from TRBV5-1 and TRBJ2-5; TRBD2 aligns across 11 bases. Per the germline V gene, CDR1 is SGHRS and CDR2 is YFSETQ. Trimming at V came to 2 bases and at J to 1 base, leaving 4 bases not matched to a gene. The CDR3 loop spans 16 amino acids. The CDR3 coding sequence is TGCGCCAGCAGCTTAGTAGCGGGAGGGCCCCAAGAGACCCAGTACTTC. Amino acids: CASSLVAGGPQETQYF.

The CDR3 DNA sequence: TGCGCCAGCAGCCAAGAAGGGATATCTGGGGCCAACGTCCTGACTTTC. Translating it yields CASSQEGISGANVLTF. The chain links TRBV4-3 to TRBJ2-6; no firm D call. This CDR3 has 16 residues. The V gene's germline CDR1 is LGHNA and CDR2 YSLEER. The germline V and J ends were trimmed by 0 bases and 1 base, with 7 bases remaining between them.

The V and J genes are TRBV7-8 and TRBJ2-2, with D maybe TRBD1 (6 bases). Trimming stripped 5 bases from V and 1 base from J, with 14 bases between. CDR1 and CDR2 (germline): SGHVS, FQNEAQ. The CDR3 contains 16 residues. CDR3 DNA: TGTGCCAGCAGCCAACGCCCGACAGGGAACACCGGGGAGCTGTTTTTT. Protein: CASSQRPTGNTGELFF.

V and J are TRBV7-2 and TRBJ2-7; 10 bases are a match to TRBD2. The CDR3 length is 19 residues. V lost 2 bases, J lost 4 bases, and 17 bases stayed unmatched. Germline CDR1 SGHTA, CDR2 FQGNSA. The DNA for the CDR3 is TGTGCCAGCAGCTTAAGACGCCCCCTTAGCGGGGGGCCGGGTTACGAGCAGTACTTC. Its translation: CASSLRRPLSGGPGYEQYF.

The chain combines TRBV4-3 with TRBJ1-2, with D hard to call. The V gene lost 0 bases and the J gene lost 4 bases, with 12 bases spanning the gap. The germline V gene encodes CDR1 LGHNA and CDR2 YSLEER. The CDR3 is 15 amino acids. The CDR3 region has the DNA TGCGCCAGCAGCCAAGAGGGATCTCAGCGCTATGGCTACACCTTC. It encodes CASSQEGSQRYGYTF.

This clone was counted a few times. V usage is TRBV10-3 and J usage is TRBJ1-6, with D perhaps matching TRBD1 (6 bases). V was clipped by 4 bases and J by 10 bases, with 17 bases between them. The CDR3 runs to 15 residues. Germline CDR1 is ENHRY and CDR2 is SYGVKD. This chain's CDR3 is CAISGEIPGDSPLHF. CDR3 in DNA: TGTGCCATCAGTGGGGAGATTCCAGGGGACTCACCCCTCCACTTT.

V is TRBV7-9 and J is TRBJ1-1, with D hard to call. The CDR3 has 16 amino acids. V was pared by 0 bases and J by 1 base, with 12 bases between. The germline gives CDR1 SEHNR, CDR2 FQNEAQ (reference sequence). The CDR3 DNA reads TGTGCCAGCAGCTTAGCAGGTACACGGAAGAACACTGAAGCTTTCTTT. As protein: CASSLAGTRKNTEAFF. Supplemented by reference TRBV7-9 and TRBJ1-1, the full variable domain reads DTGVSQNPRHKITKRGQNVTFRCDPISEHNRLYWYRQTLGQGPEFLTYFQNEAQLEKSRLLSDRFSAERPKGSFSTLEIQRTEQGDSAMYLCASSLAGTRKNTEAFFGQGTRLTVV.

The V and J genes are TRBV6-5 and TRBJ1-2; tentatively, D is TRBD1 (6 bases). CDR1 MNHEY and CDR2 SVGAGI come from the germline V gene. Trimming removed 5 bases at V and 11 bases at J, with 18 bases between. The CDR3 loop spans 13 amino acids. The chain's CDR3 is CASSKRDTGFYTF. In DNA, the CDR3 is TGTGCCAGCAGTAAAAGGGACACCGGATTTTACACCTTC.

The chain couples TRBV6-6 to TRBJ1-1; the D gene is possibly TRBD1 (6 bases). There are 16 residues in the CDR3. V was clipped by 0 bases and J by 10 bases, with 21 bases between them. Per the germline V gene, CDR1 is MNHNY and CDR2 is SVGAGI (reference sequence). CDR3 in amino acids: CASSYSFGDTASGAFF. The DNA for the CDR3 is TGTGCCAGCAGTTACTCATTTGGGGACACAGCGTCGGGAGCTTTCTTT.

The J gene is TRBJ2-7, the V gene TRBV6-5, with 7 bases aligning to TRBD2. Trimming cost V 6 bases and J 6 bases; bases outside gene matches: 11. CDR3 size: 14 residues. Germline assignment: CDR1 MNHEY and CDR2 SVGAGI. The CDR3 loop is CASRWSQGGGEQYF. DNA of the CDR3: TGTGCCAGCAGATGGTCGCAGGGCGGGGGCGAGCAGTACTTC.

This clone showed up just a few times. The chain recombines TRBV19 with TRBJ2-2; tentatively, D is TRBD2 (5 bases). CDR1 LNHDA and CDR2 SQIVND come from the germline V gene (reference sequence). CDR3 length: 14 residues. The ends were cut back, 6 bases at V and 5 bases at J, with 13 bases in the middle. The CDR3 spells CASSPGGRTGELFF. The CDR3 coding sequence is TGTGCCAGTAGCCCCGGAGGACGAACCGGGGAGCTGTTTTTT. Based on the CDR3 plus reference TRBV19 and TRBJ2-2, the full variable domain is DGGITQSPKYLFRKEGQNVTLSCEQNLNHDAMYWYRQDPGQGLRLIYYSQIVNDFQKGDIAEGYSVSREKKESFPLTVTSAQKNPTAFYLCASSPGGRTGELFFGEGSRLTVL.

V gene TRBV6-2 or TRBV6-3 combines with J gene TRBJ2-1; 12 bases line up with TRBD2. CDR3 length: 15 residues. V dropped 6 bases and J dropped 2; count of bases not matched to a gene: 2. CDR1 is MNHEY, CDR2 SVGEGT, per germline. The CDR3 DNA sequence: TGTGCCAGCAGCCGGACTAGCGGGGCCTACAATGAGCAGTTCTTC. It is translated as CASSRTSGAYNEQFF.

The chain uses TRBV24-1 and TRBJ2-1; no firm D call. The V end was cut by 4 bases, the J end by 3 bases, with 9 bases between. The CDR3 is 14 amino acids. CDR1 KGHDR and CDR2 SFDVKD come from the germline V gene. CDR3 loop: CATSDPTVYNEQFF. The DNA of the CDR3 is TGTGCCACCAGTGACCCAACAGTCTACAATGAGCAGTTCTTC.

The rearrangement joins TRBV5-4 to TRBJ2-7; D possibly uses TRBD1 or TRBD2 (6 bases each). The ends were cut back, 2 bases at V and 2 bases at J, with 17 bases in the middle. CDR3 length equals 16 residues. The germline V gene encodes CDR1 SGHNT and CDR2 YYREEE (reference sequence). CDR3 sequence reads: CASSLRGRNFTYEQYF. In DNA, the CDR3 is TGTGCCAGCAGCTTACGGGGGCGGAACTTTACCTACGAGCAGTACTTC.

The chain couples TRBV7-9 to TRBJ2-5, with D possibly being TRBD1 (6 bases). The ends were cut back, 5 bases at V and 5 bases at J, with 21 bases in the middle. The CDR3 loop spans 16 amino acids. Germline V gene data show CDR1 as SEHNR and CDR2 as FQNEAQ (reference sequence). CDR3 protein: CASSRAQGRRLETQYF. The DNA for the CDR3 is TGTGCCAGCAGCCGAGCACAGGGAAGGCGCTTGGAGACCCAGTACTTC.

The J gene is TRBJ2-6, the V gene TRBV11-2; D is perhaps TRBD1 or TRBD2 (6 bases each). The ends were cut back, 1 base at V and 4 bases at J, with 14 bases in the middle. The CDR3 loop spans 17 amino acids. The germline CDR1 and CDR2 sequences are SGHAT and FQNNGV. The CDR3, as DNA: TGTGCCAGCAGCTTAGGGTTTAGGGGGGCAGGGGCCAACGTCCTGACTTTC. Amino acid sequence: CASSLGFRGAGANVLTF.

The chain carries TRBV5-4 and TRBJ1-2, with D possibly matching TRBD1 (6 bases). Germline-derived CDR1 and CDR2 are SGHNT and YYREEE (reference sequence). The germline V and J ends were trimmed by 4 bases and 6 bases, with 16 bases remaining between them. CDR3 size: 14 residues. CDR3 sequence reads: CASSRMGRGHGYTF. CDR3 DNA: TGTGCCAGCAGCAGAATGGGCAGGGGACATGGCTACACCTTC. Looking up the rest from reference TRBV5-4 and TRBJ1-2 gives the full variable domain: ETGVTQSPTHLIKTRGQQVTLRCSSQSGHNTVSWYQQALGQGPQFIFQYYREEENGRGNFPPRFSGLQFPNYSSELNVNALELDDSALYLCASSRMGRGHGYTFGSGTRLTVV.

The genes are TRBV6-1 and TRBJ2-2, with 12 bases aligning to TRBD2. The CDR3 spans 16 residues. Germline values: CDR1 MNHNS, CDR2 SASEGT. Trimming cost V 3 bases and J 6 bases; bases outside gene matches: 5. The CDR3 spells CASSDVGLAGPGELFF. For the CDR3, the DNA is TGTGCCAGCAGTGACGTTGGACTAGCGGGACCCGGGGAGCTGTTTTTT.

This chain uses TRBV4-2 with TRBJ2-7; 7 bases are a match to TRBD2. The CDR3 extends over 16 amino acids. V gave up 3 bases and J gave up 0 bases; unmatched junction bases: 8. The germline V gene has CDR1 LGHNA and CDR2 YNFKEQ. CDR3 amino acids: CASSQISGLSSYEQYF. CDR3 DNA sequence: TGTGCCAGCAGCCAGATTAGCGGGTTGAGCTCCTACGAGCAGTACTTC.

A single count supports this clone. CDR3 bases: TGTGCCTGGAGTGTACTCGGCGGGAGTCCGAACACCGGGGAGCTGTTTTTT. It specifies CAWSVLGGSPNTGELFF. This chain joins TRBV30 and TRBJ2-2, with TRBD2 identical over 7 bases. Trimming removed 0 bases from V and 0 bases from J; junction bases left unmatched: 7. The CDR3 totals 17 residues. The V gene's germline CDR1 is GTSNPN and CDR2 SVGIG (reference sequence).

A few counts support this clone. A junction boundary mismatches the germline segment, possibly from a read error. This chain joins TRBV30 and TRBJ2-7; D call uncertain. Germline CDR1 GTSNPN, CDR2 SVGIG (reference sequence). This CDR3 has 9 residues. Here the CDR3 DNA reads TGTGCCTGGACCCACCTTATTTCCTTC. Translating gives CAWTHLISF.